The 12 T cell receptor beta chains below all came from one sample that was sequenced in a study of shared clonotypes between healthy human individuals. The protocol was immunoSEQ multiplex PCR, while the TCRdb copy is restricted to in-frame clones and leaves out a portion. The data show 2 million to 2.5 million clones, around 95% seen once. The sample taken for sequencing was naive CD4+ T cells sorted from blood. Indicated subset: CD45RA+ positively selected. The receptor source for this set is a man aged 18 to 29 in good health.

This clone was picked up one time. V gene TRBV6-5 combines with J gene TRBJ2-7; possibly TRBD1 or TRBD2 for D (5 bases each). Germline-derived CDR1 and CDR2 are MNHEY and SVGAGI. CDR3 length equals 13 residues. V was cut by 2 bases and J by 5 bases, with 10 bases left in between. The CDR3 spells CASSYRGVNEQYF. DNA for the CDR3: TGTGCCAGCAGTTACCGAGGGGTGAACGAGCAGTACTTC.

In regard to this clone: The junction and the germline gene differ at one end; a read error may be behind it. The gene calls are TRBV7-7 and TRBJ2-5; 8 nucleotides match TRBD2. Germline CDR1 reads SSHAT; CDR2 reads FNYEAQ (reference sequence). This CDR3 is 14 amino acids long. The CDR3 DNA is TGTGCTAGCAGCTTAGCGGGGCAGGGGCAGACCCAGTACTTC. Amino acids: CASSLAGQGQTQYF. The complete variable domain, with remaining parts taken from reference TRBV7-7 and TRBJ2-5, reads GAGVSQSPRYKVTKRGQDVTLRCDPISSHATLYWYQQALGQGPEFLTYFNYEAQPDKSGLPSDRFSAERPEGSISTLTIQRTEQRDSAMYRCASSLAGQGQTQYFGPGTRLLVL.

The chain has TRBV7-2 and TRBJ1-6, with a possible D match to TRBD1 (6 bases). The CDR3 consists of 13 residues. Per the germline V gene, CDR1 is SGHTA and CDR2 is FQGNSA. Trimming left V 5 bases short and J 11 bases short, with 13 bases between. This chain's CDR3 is CASSRGGSTPLHF. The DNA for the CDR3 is TGTGCCAGCAGCCGGGGGGGCAGTACACCCCTCCACTTT. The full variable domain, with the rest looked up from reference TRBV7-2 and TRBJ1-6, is GAGVSQSPSNKVTEKGKDVELRCDPISGHTALYWYRQSLGQGLEFLIYFQGNSAPDKSGLPSDRFSAERTGGSVSTLTIQRTQQEDSAVYLCASSRGGSTPLHFGNGTRLTVT.

The CDR3 is CASSQAGVRTDTQYF. As DNA, the CDR3 is TGTGCCAGCAGCCAAGCGGGGGTAAGGACAGATACGCAGTATTTT. The chain is built from TRBV28 and TRBJ2-3, with 8 bases matching TRBD2. Germline CDR1 and CDR2: MDHEN and SYDVKM. The junction had 8 bases not matched to a gene; V was cut back by 6 bases and J by 3 bases. CDR3 length equals 15 residues.

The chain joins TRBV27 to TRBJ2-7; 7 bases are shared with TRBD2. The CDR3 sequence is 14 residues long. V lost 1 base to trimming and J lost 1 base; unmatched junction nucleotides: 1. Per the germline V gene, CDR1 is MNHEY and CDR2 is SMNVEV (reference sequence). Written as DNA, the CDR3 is TGTGCCAGCAGTTTATGGGGGGGGTCCTACGAGCAGTACTTC. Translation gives CASSLWGGSYEQYF.

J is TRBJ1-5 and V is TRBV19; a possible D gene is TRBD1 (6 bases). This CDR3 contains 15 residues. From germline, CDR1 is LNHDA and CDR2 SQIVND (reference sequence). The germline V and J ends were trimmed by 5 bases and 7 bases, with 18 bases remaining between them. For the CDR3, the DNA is TGTGCCAGTAGTGTACCCAAAGGGGGGAGCCAGCCCCAGCATTTT. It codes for CASSVPKGGSQPQHF.

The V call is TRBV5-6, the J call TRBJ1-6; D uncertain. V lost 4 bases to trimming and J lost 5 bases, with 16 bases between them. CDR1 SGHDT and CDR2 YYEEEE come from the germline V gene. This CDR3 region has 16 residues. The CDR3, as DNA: TGTGCCAGCAGCAAAAAAAGACGGGAGGATAATTCACCCCTCCACTTT. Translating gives CASSKKRREDNSPLHF.

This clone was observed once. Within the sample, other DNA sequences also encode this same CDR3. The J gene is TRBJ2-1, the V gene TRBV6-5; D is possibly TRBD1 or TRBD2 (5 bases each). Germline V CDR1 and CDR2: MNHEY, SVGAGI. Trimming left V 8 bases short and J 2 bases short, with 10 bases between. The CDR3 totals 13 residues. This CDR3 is CASARGTYNEQFF. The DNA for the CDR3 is TGTGCCAGCGCGAGGGGTACCTACAATGAGCAGTTCTTC.

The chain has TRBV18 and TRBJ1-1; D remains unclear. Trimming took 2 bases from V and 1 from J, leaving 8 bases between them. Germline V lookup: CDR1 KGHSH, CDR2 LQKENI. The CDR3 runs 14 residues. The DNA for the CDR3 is TGTGCCAGCTCACCATCCGAACGGAACACTGAAGCTTTCTTT. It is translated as CASSPSERNTEAFF.

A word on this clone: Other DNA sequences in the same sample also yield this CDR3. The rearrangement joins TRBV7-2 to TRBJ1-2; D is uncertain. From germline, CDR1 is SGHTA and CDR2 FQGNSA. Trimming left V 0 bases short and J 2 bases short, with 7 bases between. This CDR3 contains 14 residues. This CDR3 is CASSLAPGNYGYTF. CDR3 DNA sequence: TGTGCCAGCAGCTTAGCGCCCGGGAACTATGGCTACACCTTC. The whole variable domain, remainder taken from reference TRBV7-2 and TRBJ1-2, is GAGVSQSPSNKVTEKGKDVELRCDPISGHTALYWYRQSLGQGLEFLIYFQGNSAPDKSGLPSDRFSAERTGGSVSTLTIQRTQQEDSAVYLCASSLAPGNYGYTFGSGTRLTVV.

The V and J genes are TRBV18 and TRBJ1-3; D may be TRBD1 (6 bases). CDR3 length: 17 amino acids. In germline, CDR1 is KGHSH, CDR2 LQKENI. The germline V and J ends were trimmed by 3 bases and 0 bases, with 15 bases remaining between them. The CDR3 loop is CASSPWGQPNSGNTIYF. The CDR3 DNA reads TGTGCCAGCTCACCTTGGGGGCAGCCCAACTCTGGAAACACCATATATTTT. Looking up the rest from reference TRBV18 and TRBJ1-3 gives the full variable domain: NAGVMQNPRHLVRRRGQEARLRCSPMKGHSHVYWYRQLPEEGLKFMVYLQKENIIDESGMPKERFSAEFPKEGPSILRIQQVVRGDSAAYFCASSPWGQPNSGNTIYFGEGSWLTVV.

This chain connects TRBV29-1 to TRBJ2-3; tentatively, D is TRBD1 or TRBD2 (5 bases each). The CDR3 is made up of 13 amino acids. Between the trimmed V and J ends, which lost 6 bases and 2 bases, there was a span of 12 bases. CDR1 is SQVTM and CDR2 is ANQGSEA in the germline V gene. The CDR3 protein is CSVRDGATDTQYF. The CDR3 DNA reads TGCAGCGTCCGGGACGGGGCCACAGATACGCAGTATTTT.